This TCR beta chain derives from a study of T cell responses to AZD1222 COVID-19 vaccine. CDR3 length: 15 amino acids. Trimming removed 4 bases from V and 9 bases from J, with 16 bases in between. The germline V gene encodes CDR1 LNHDA and CDR2 SQIVND (reference sequence). In this sample, this clone turned up once. Some clones are missing from TCRdb's copy, which holds only in-frame ones; the method was immunoSEQ multiplex PCR. The sample shows some 160,000 clones, more than 85% of them seen only once. The sample was peripheral blood, taken on day 0 of AZD1222 vaccination. The TCR was taken from an adult in good health. The chain links TRBV19 to TRBJ1-6; D is unclear. CDR3 nucleotide sequence: TGTGCCAGTAGTACCAACAGTCTATCCCGTTCACCCCTCCACTTT. This codes for CASSTNSLSRSPLHF.